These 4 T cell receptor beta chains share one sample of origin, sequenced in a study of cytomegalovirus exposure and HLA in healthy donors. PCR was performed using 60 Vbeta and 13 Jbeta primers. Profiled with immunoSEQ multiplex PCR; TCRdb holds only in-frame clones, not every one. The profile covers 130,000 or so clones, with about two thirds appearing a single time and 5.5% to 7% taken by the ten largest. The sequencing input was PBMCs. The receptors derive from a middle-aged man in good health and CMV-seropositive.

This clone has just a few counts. The chain's CDR3 is CASSLGGGGDSPLHF. Written as DNA, the CDR3 is TGTGCCAGCAGCTTGGGTGGGGGCGGTGATTCACCCCTCCACTTT. The V call is TRBV5-5, the J call TRBJ1-6, with a weak D call TRBD1 (6 bases). The V gene's germline CDR1 is SGHKS and CDR2 YYEKEE (reference sequence). The V end was cut by 0 bases, the J end by 8 bases, with 12 bases between. The CDR3 totals 15 residues.

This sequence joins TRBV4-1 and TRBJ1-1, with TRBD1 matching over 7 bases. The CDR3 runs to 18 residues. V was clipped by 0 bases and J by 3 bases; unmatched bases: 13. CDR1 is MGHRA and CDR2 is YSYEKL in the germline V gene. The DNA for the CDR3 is TGCGCCAGCAGCCAAGATCTTCCCAGGGGGGAGAAAGACACTGAAGCTTTCTTT. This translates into CASSQDLPRGEKDTEAFF.

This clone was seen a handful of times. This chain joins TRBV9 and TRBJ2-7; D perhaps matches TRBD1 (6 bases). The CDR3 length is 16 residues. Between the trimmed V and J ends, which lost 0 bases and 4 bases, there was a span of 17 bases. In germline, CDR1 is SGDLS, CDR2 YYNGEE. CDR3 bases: TGTGCCAGCAGCGTAGGAACAGGGATAAATGCGTACGAGCAGTACTTC. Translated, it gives CASSVGTGINAYEQYF.

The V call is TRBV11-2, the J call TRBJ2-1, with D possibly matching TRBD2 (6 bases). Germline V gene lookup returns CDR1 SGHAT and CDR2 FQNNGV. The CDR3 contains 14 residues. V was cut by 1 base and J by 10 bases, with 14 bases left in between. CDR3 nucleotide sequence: TGTGCCAGCAGCTTAGCTACTTCGGGGGACGAGCAGTTCTTC. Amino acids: CASSLATSGDEQFF.